This T cell receptor beta chain came from a study of T cell repertoires in cytomegalovirus infection. Study details: It was recently identified HLA-C-restricted and well-studied HLA-B-restricted CMV epitopes that the study used. Public TCR beta signatures marked donors with CMV infection and the matching HLA.

Broader study findings: Of the TCR beta families, the public ones yielded a cumulative frequency that identified carriers of CMV plus the relevant HLA.

In the case of this clonotype: Its antigen is undetermined.

Each CDR3 protein is one row after TCRdb ran MiXCR on the reads. The sample contains about 310,000 distinct CDR3 sequences, 20% to 25% of which appear only once. The receptor was isolated from a human donor in good health (CMV status not recorded). Some clones in this sample may be carry-over from other donors' samples. The sequences come from cultured PBMCs, collected from culture after CMV antigen stimulation.

The DNA for the CDR3 is TGTGCCAGCAGCCATTTGGCAGGCTCTACTGGAAACACCATATATTTT. Encoded protein: CASSHLAGSTGNTIYF. The chain recombines TRBV5-6 with TRBJ1-3; the D is unclear. The CDR3 is 16 residues long. Germline CDR1 SGHDT, CDR2 YYEEEE. The V end was cut by 4 bases, the J end by 2 bases, with 16 bases between.